This T cell receptor beta chain was identified during a study of Ad26.COV2.S vaccination and SARS-CoV-2 variants. Treatment indicated: around 19 received Ad26.COV2.S at low or high dose, single or two shots; 5 received placebo; per-sample allocation not given. The samples date from day 63 after the first vaccine or placebo injection. CDR3 size: 16 residues. V lost 3 bases to trimming and J lost 7 bases; unmatched junction nucleotides: 9. The germline V gene encodes CDR1 SGHTA and CDR2 FQGNSA. TCRdb's table, derived via immunoSEQ multiplex PCR, lists solely in-frame clones and lacks some. The profile covers approximately 480,000 clones, with about 83% appearing a single time and more than 10% taken by the ten largest. Findings of the study overall: Vaccine recipients and placebo recipients showed similar non-spike TCR breadth.

Comments on this clone: Its specificity is not known.

This specimen was peripheral blood, taken in a trial of Ad26.COV2.S vaccine versus placebo. The chain joins TRBV7-2 to TRBJ2-1; 10 bases fit TRBD1. The receptor was isolated from a person aged 18-60 years who received the Ad26.COV2.S COVID-19 vaccine or a placebo. For the CDR3, the DNA is TGTGCCAGCAGCTTGGCCGGGACAGGGGTGAGGAATGAGCAGTTCTTC. This encodes CASSLAGTGVRNEQFF.